This entry lists 27 T cell receptor beta chains sequenced from one sample in a study of blood T cell repertoires in COVID-19 (dated by TCRdb to the early 2020s). The library was made by the immunoSEQ multiplex PCR assay. Imported from immuneACCESS, the table was reduced by TCRdb to in-frame sequences with V and J called. These copies leave out some clones; in studies compared against another copy, an unresolved V gene accounts for under half, and the cause of the remainder is not known. This sample is represented by 15,000 or so clones; approximately 88% of them were singletons. The leading ten clones occupy under 2.5% of the sample. Material: peripheral blood. These receptors were obtained from a woman between 65 and 79 years old in a cohort sampled during active or convalescent COVID-19.

The rearrangement links TRBV25-1 to TRBJ2-1; TRBD2 matches 12 bases. J gave up 4 bases and V 3 bases, and 4 bases lay outside the gene matches. There are 16 residues in the CDR3. Germline loops: CDR1 MGHDK, CDR2 SYGVNS. CDR3: CASSDLGLAGYNEQFF. CDR3 bases: TGTGCCAGCAGTGACCTTGGACTAGCGGGGTACAATGAGCAGTTCTTC.

The chain joins TRBV28 to TRBJ2-5, with D uncertain. Per the germline V gene, CDR1 is MDHEN and CDR2 is SYDVKM. The V end was cut by 7 bases, the J end by 1 base, with 13 bases between. The CDR3 covers 14 residues. CDR3 loop: CASNRLLPQETQYF. Written as DNA, the CDR3 is TGTGCCAGCAACCGACTCCTTCCCCAAGAGACCCAGTACTTC.

The J gene is TRBJ2-1, the V gene TRBV7-7, with a tentative D call TRBD1 (6 bases). V gave up 2 bases and J gave up 5 bases, with 13 bases separating them. There are 15 residues in the CDR3. CDR1 is SSHAT and CDR2 is FNYEAQ in the germline V gene (reference sequence). The CDR3 spells CASSLSPGVNNEQFF. In DNA form, the CDR3 reads TGTGCCAGCAGCTTATCTCCAGGGGTTAACAATGAGCAGTTCTTC.

This clone appeared a single time. The chain uses TRBV5-6 and TRBJ1-3; 7 bases match TRBD1. Per germline, CDR1 SGHDT and CDR2 YYEEEE. V shed 4 bases, J shed 0 bases, and the junction held 10 bases outside the gene matches. This CDR3 contains 17 residues. This CDR3 reads CASSRRGTALSGNTIYF. CDR3 nucleotide sequence: TGTGCCAGCAGCCGCCGCGGGACAGCACTCTCTGGAAACACCATATATTTT.

The rearrangement links TRBV6-2 or TRBV6-3 to TRBJ1-1; D is unresolved. The V and J ends lost 3 bases and 7 bases respectively, with 15 bases between them. CDR1 MNHEY and CDR2 SVGEGT come from the germline V gene. CDR3 length: 14 residues. CDR3 in amino acids: CASSYLIRAGEAFF. The CDR3 region has the DNA TGTGCCAGCAGTTATTTAATTCGTGCAGGTGAAGCTTTCTTT.

The chain uses TRBV11-2 and TRBJ1-2; TRBD1 matches at 9 bases. The V segment lost 4 bases and the J segment 4 bases; nucleotides outside the gene matches: 10. The CDR3 extends over 16 amino acids. In germline, CDR1 is SGHAT, CDR2 FQNNGV. Here the CDR3 reads CASSYPGTGSLYGYTF. The CDR3 DNA is TGTGCCAGCAGCTACCCCGGGACAGGGTCCCTCTATGGCTACACCTTC.

This chain joins TRBV6-6 and TRBJ1-1; 7 bases agree with TRBD1. This CDR3 is built from 18 residues. V lost 6 bases and J lost 1; bases outside the gene matches: 17. From germline, CDR1 is MNHNY and CDR2 SVGAGI (reference sequence). CDR3 DNA: TGTGCCAGCAGCCGATGGTGGGACAGCCATTCTACGAACACTGAAGCTTTCTTT. Its protein product is CASSRWWDSHSTNTEAFF.

This chain connects TRBV14 to TRBJ2-2; 8 bases fit TRBD1. CDR3 length: 16 amino acids. The germline V gene has CDR1 SGHDN and CDR2 FVKESK. Unmatched junction bases numbered 2, after V lost 0 bases and J lost 2 bases. CDR3 loop: CASSQDAGGNTGELFF. DNA of the CDR3: TGTGCCAGCAGCCAAGATGCAGGGGGCAACACCGGGGAGCTGTTTTTT.

The chain uses TRBV4-1 and TRBJ2-1; TRBD2 aligns across 14 bases. V gave up 0 bases and J gave up 8 bases; unmatched junction bases: 6. There are 17 residues in the CDR3. CDR1 and CDR2 (germline): MGHRA, YSYEKL. CDR3 sequence: CASSQDKTSGGDDEQFF. As DNA, the CDR3 is TGCGCCAGCAGCCAAGATAAGACTAGCGGGGGGGACGATGAGCAGTTCTTC.

This clone occurred once. V and J are TRBV2 and TRBJ1-6; weak D call: TRBD1 (5 bases). This CDR3 has 16 amino acids. Germline V gives CDR1 SNHLY, CDR2 FYNNEI. Deletions cut 1 base from V and 8 bases from J, with 15 bases between. The CDR3 region is CASSEVGGEVDSPLHF. CDR3 DNA: TGTGCCAGCAGTGAAGTCGGGGGGGAAGTTGATTCACCCCTCCACTTT.

This chain links TRBV6-2 or TRBV6-3 with TRBJ1-1; no reliable D call. CDR1 MNHEY and CDR2 SVGEGT come from the germline V gene. V shed 4 bases and J shed 7 bases, with 7 bases lying between them. The CDR3 has 11 amino acids. CDR3 in DNA: TGTGCCAGCAGTTGGGAGATTGAAGCTTTCTTT. This sequence encodes CASSWEIEAFF.

CDR3 DNA sequence: TGTGCCAGCAGCTTAGATCCGCGGCTCAGCTCCTACAATGAGCAGTTCTTC. Protein: CASSLDPRLSSYNEQFF. This chain connects TRBV7-2 to TRBJ2-1; D ambiguous. The CDR3 spans 17 residues. Germline lookup yields CDR1 SGHTA and CDR2 FQGNSA. V dropped 1 base and J dropped 0 bases, with 13 bases sitting between them.

The chain is built from TRBV18 and TRBJ1-5; a weak D match, TRBD1 (6 bases). CDR1 is KGHSH and CDR2 is LQKENI in the germline V gene. With 3 bases removed from V and 1 base from J, the gap between germline ends came to 16 bases. The CDR3 is 17 residues long. The DNA for the CDR3 is TGTGCCAGCTCACCTGGACAGTCCGGGAAAAGCAATCAGCCCCAGCATTTT. Amino acid sequence: CASSPGQSGKSNQPQHF.

The V gene is TRBV6-6, the J gene TRBJ1-2, with TRBD1 matching 7 bases. The CDR3 covers 13 residues. Germline CDR1 and CDR2: MNHNY and SVGAGI (reference sequence). Trimming cost V 6 bases and J 8 bases; bases outside gene matches: 9. The CDR3 nucleotides are TGTGCCAGCAGGATACAGGGGAGAGGAGGCTACACCTTC. It is translated as CASRIQGRGGYTF.

The V gene is TRBV25-1, the J gene TRBJ2-1; no clear D. Germline CDR1 reads MGHDK; CDR2 reads SYGVNS. V lost 4 bases to trimming and J lost 0 bases, with 7 bases between them. CDR3 size: 14 residues. In DNA, the CDR3 is TGTGCCAGCAGTGTCTTGAGCTCCTACAATGAGCAGTTCTTC. This sequence encodes CASSVLSSYNEQFF.

The chain recombines TRBV7-2 with TRBJ2-1, with 8 nucleotides matching TRBD2. The germline V gene encodes CDR1 SGHTA and CDR2 FQGNSA. Trimming removed 3 bases from V and 7 bases from J; junction bases left unmatched: 5. The CDR3 is 14 amino acids. The CDR3 spells CASSFLGGVNEQFF. In DNA, the CDR3 is TGTGCCAGCAGCTTTCTCGGGGGGGTAAATGAGCAGTTCTTC.

The J gene is TRBJ1-1, the V gene TRBV19, with D perhaps matching TRBD1 (6 bases). The germline V gene encodes CDR1 LNHDA and CDR2 SQIVND (reference sequence). CDR3 size: 14 residues. The germline V and J ends were trimmed by 3 bases and 5 bases, with 13 bases remaining between them. The CDR3 DNA reads as TGTGCCAGTAGTATCCTGGGGGCCGGGACTGAAGCTTTCTTT. Translated: CASSILGAGTEAFF.

This chain connects TRBV7-8 to TRBJ1-1; TRBD1 agrees at 9 bases. This CDR3 contains 12 residues. Germline-derived CDR1 and CDR2 are SGHVS and FQNEAQ. The junction had 7 bases not matched to a gene; V was cut back by 5 bases and J by 12 bases. Here the CDR3 reads CASSPDRGATFF. CDR3 DNA sequence: TGTGCCAGCAGCCCGGACAGGGGCGCAACTTTCTTT.

The rearrangement uses TRBV24-1 and TRBJ2-3, with D possibly being TRBD1 (6 bases). CDR3 length: 15 residues. CDR1 and CDR2 from the germline V gene are KGHDR and SFDVKD. V was trimmed by 5 bases and J by 0 bases, leaving 11 bases between them. CDR3 protein: CATSVTGLSTDTQYF. In nucleotides, the CDR3 is TGTGCCACCAGTGTGACAGGACTTAGCACAGATACGCAGTATTTT.

The rearrangement links TRBV29-1 to TRBJ2-6; possible D gene TRBD1, 5 bases. This CDR3 contains 14 residues. The germline CDR1 and CDR2 sequences are SQVTM and ANQGSEA. Deletions cut 1 base from V and 2 bases from J, with 6 bases between. The CDR3 sequence is CSVEGGAGANVLTF. The CDR3 DNA is TGCAGCGTTGAAGGGGGCGCTGGGGCCAACGTCCTGACTTTC.

The chain combines TRBV7-2 with TRBJ1-3, with D hard to call. Germline-derived CDR1 and CDR2 are SGHTA and FQGNSA. V lost 4 bases to trimming and J lost 0 bases, with 10 bases between them. This CDR3 is 15 amino acids long. The CDR3: CASSSVRGSGNTIYF. The CDR3 nucleotides are TGTGCCAGCAGCTCCGTTCGCGGCTCTGGAAACACCATATATTTT. Full variable domain (missing parts from reference TRBV7-2 and TRBJ1-3): GAGVSQSPSNKVTEKGKDVELRCDPISGHTALYWYRQSLGQGLEFLIYFQGNSAPDKSGLPSDRFSAERTGGSVSTLTIQRTQQEDSAVYLCASSSVRGSGNTIYFGEGSWLTVV.

This clone was seen once. V is TRBV6-6 and J is TRBJ2-2, with a possible D match to TRBD1 (6 bases). Between the trimmed V and J ends, which lost 2 bases and 1 base, there was a span of 11 bases. CDR1 MNHNY and CDR2 SVGAGI come from the germline V gene (reference sequence). The CDR3 has 16 residues. CDR3 region: CASSYPKTGNTGELFF. Here the CDR3 DNA reads TGTGCCAGCAGTTACCCAAAGACAGGGAACACCGGGGAGCTGTTTTTT.

The V gene is TRBV27, the J gene TRBJ2-7; D is perhaps TRBD2 (5 bases). Trimming pared 3 bases from V and 10 bases from J, leaving 10 bases between. Germline CDR1 and CDR2: MNHEY and SMNVEV (reference sequence). CDR3 length: 11 residues. The CDR3 DNA sequence: TGTGCCAGCAGTTTCGAGGGTAACCAGTACTTC. Amino acids: CASSFEGNQYF.

The chain uses TRBV5-1 and TRBJ1-4; D call uncertain. Between the trimmed V and J ends, which lost 3 bases and 7 bases, there was a span of 16 bases. The CDR3 contains 15 residues. Germline V gene data show CDR1 as SGHRS and CDR2 as YFSETQ. CDR3 sequence reads: CASSSTPNTPEKLFF. The CDR3 coding sequence is TGCGCCAGCAGCTCCACACCGAATACCCCTGAAAAACTGTTTTTT.

V gene TRBV7-9 combines with J gene TRBJ1-1, with a weak D call TRBD1 (5 bases). V shed 5 bases and J shed 6 bases, with 13 bases lying between them. The CDR3 sequence is 13 residues long. CDR1 SEHNR and CDR2 FQNEAQ come from the germline V gene (reference sequence). The DNA for the CDR3 is TGTGCCAGCAGCCTAAGCAGGGAAGCTGAAGCTTTCTTT. It yields the protein CASSLSREAEAFF.

The gene calls are TRBV29-1 and TRBJ2-3; 10 bases line up with TRBD2. The germline gives CDR1 SQVTM, CDR2 ANQGSEA. The CDR3 length is 12 residues. The CDR3 DNA reads TGCAGTAGGGAGCGGGGGGGAGATACGCAGTATTTT. It translates to CSRERGGDTQYF.

V usage is TRBV4-3 and J usage is TRBJ2-3; 11 bases map to TRBD2. The CDR3 totals 16 residues. The germline gives CDR1 LGHNA, CDR2 YSLEER. V shed 3 bases and J 7 bases; nucleotides not matched to a gene: 9. CDR3 residues: CASSQGILAGGNTQYF. The CDR3 DNA is TGCGCCAGCAGCCAGGGAATCTTAGCGGGGGGGAATACGCAGTATTTT.